The next 26 T cell receptor beta chains were all read from a single sample in a study of blood T cell repertoires in COVID-19. Produced via immunoSEQ multiplex PCR; TCRdb's table is partial and in-frame only. Among about 220,000 clones, about 80% were seen once, and the ten largest hold 1.3%. The specimen sequenced was PBMCs or T cells enriched from blood (not recorded which). These receptors were obtained from a woman in her forties with acute COVID-19.

CDR3 coding DNA: TGTGCCAGCAGTTTAGGAGGCCCCGGGACCCAGTACTTC. Residues: CASSLGGPGTQYF. The V and J genes are TRBV12-3 or TRBV12-4 and TRBJ2-5, with unresolved D. The V end was cut by 1 base, the J end by 7 bases, with 10 bases between. This CDR3 is 13 amino acids long.

This chain connects TRBV30 to TRBJ2-7, with TRBD1 matching over 9 bases. J gave up 4 bases and V 8 bases, and 12 bases lay outside the gene matches. Germline lookup yields CDR1 GTSNPN and CDR2 SVGIG (reference sequence). This CDR3 is built from 14 residues. The CDR3 reads CAAYFGTGKYEQYF. The CDR3 DNA sequence: TGTGCCGCATACTTTGGGACAGGGAAATACGAGCAGTACTTC.

The chain employs TRBV7-8 and TRBJ2-7; 8 bases fit TRBD2. V shed 0 bases, J shed 6 bases, and the junction held 10 bases outside the gene matches. The CDR3 is made up of 16 amino acids. Germline V lookup: CDR1 SGHVS, CDR2 FQNEAQ. The CDR3 region has the DNA TGTGCCAGCAGCTTAGCGATCGGGACTAGACCTCTCGAGCAGTACTTC. This codes for CASSLAIGTRPLEQYF.

The V call is TRBV6-5, the J call TRBJ1-4, with D hard to call. This CDR3 contains 13 residues. The ends were cut back, 5 bases at V and 8 bases at J, with 12 bases in the middle. The germline CDR1 and CDR2 sequences are MNHEY and SVGAGI. In DNA, the CDR3 is TGTGCCAGCAGTACCGGTTTAGTGGAAAAACTGTTTTTT. It translates to CASSTGLVEKLFF.

The chain couples TRBV3-1 (or the pseudogene TRBV3-2) to TRBJ2-2; possibly TRBD1 for D (5 bases). This CDR3 spans 16 amino acids. V lost 4 bases, J lost 4 bases, and 16 bases lay in between. Germline values: CDR1 LGHDT, CDR2 YNNKEL (reference sequence). In DNA, the CDR3 is TGTGCCAGCAGCCGACCTAGGGGTTCGGGCACCGGGGAGCTGTTTTTT. Its protein is CASSRPRGSGTGELFF.

V is TRBV7-2 and J is TRBJ1-2, with TRBD1 matching 11 bases. J lost 7 bases, V lost 1 base, and 8 bases had no gene match. CDR3 size: 16 residues. Per the germline V gene, CDR1 is SGHTA and CDR2 is FQGNSA. This chain's CDR3 is CASSLVGQGARPGYTF. In DNA, the CDR3 is TGTGCCAGCAGCTTAGTAGGACAGGGGGCGCGACCTGGCTACACCTTC.

The V call is TRBV12-3 or TRBV12-4, the J call TRBJ2-3, with a tentative D call TRBD1 (5 bases). This CDR3 has 11 amino acids. V shed 8 bases and J shed 9 bases, with 12 bases lying between them. The CDR3 is CASSQTVTQYF. In DNA, the CDR3 is TGTGCCAGCTCTCAGACAGTAACGCAGTATTTT.

This chain connects TRBV7-3 to TRBJ2-7, with 9 positions matching TRBD2. The CDR3 contains 16 residues. The germline CDR1 and CDR2 sequences are SGHTA and FQGTGA. V lost 8 bases and J lost 0; bases outside the gene matches: 11. The CDR3 DNA sequence: TGTGCCAGCGGGGTAGCGGGAGCCCTGAGCTCCTACGAGCAGTACTTC. The encoded protein is CASGVAGALSSYEQYF.

This sequence joins TRBV5-1 and TRBJ1-1; TRBD1 aligns across 7 bases. V shed 0 bases, J shed 10 bases, and the junction held 3 bases outside the gene matches. The V gene's germline CDR1 is SGHRS and CDR2 YFSETQ. The CDR3 is made up of 12 amino acids. The CDR3 sequence: CASSLVGQRAFF. Written as DNA, the CDR3 is TGCGCCAGCAGCTTGGTGGGACAGAGAGCTTTCTTT.

V and J are TRBV15 and TRBJ2-7; D gene unclear. CDR1 is LNHNV, CDR2 YYDKDF, per germline (reference sequence). This CDR3 is 14 amino acids long. The V end was cut by 0 bases, the J end by 6 bases, with 12 bases between. CDR3 DNA: TGTGCCACCAGCAGAGATCTAGTGACGTCCGAGCAGTACTTC. It specifies CATSRDLVTSEQYF.

This rearrangement joins TRBV2 to TRBJ1-1; D is undetermined. There are 13 residues in the CDR3. Looked up from germline, CDR1 is SNHLY and CDR2 is FYNNEI. V lost 2 bases to trimming and J lost 1 base, with 5 bases between them. In nucleotides, the CDR3 is TGTGCCAGCAGTGAAAACACGAACACTGAAGCTTTCTTT. Translated, it gives CASSENTNTEAFF.

The V gene is TRBV5-1, the J gene TRBJ2-1; 7 nucleotides match TRBD2. This CDR3 comprises 15 residues. J lost 6 bases, V lost 5 bases, and 11 bases had no gene match. The germline gives CDR1 SGHRS, CDR2 YFSETQ. The CDR3 DNA is TGCGCCAGCAGTGTCAGCGGGACCAGATCCAATGAGCAGTTCTTC. Translated: CASSVSGTRSNEQFF.

The genes are TRBV19 and TRBJ2-1; D is unclear. V shed 3 bases and J shed 0 bases, with 9 bases lying between them. The CDR3 is 15 amino acids. Germline assignment: CDR1 LNHDA and CDR2 SQIVND (reference sequence). In nucleotides, the CDR3 is TGTGCCAGTAGTATCTCGGCTAGCTCCTACAATGAGCAGTTCTTC. Amino acids: CASSISASSYNEQFF. Complete variable domain (other parts from reference TRBV19 and TRBJ2-1): DGGITQSPKYLFRKEGQNVTLSCEQNLNHDAMYWYRQDPGQGLRLIYYSQIVNDFQKGDIAEGYSVSREKKESFPLTVTSAQKNPTAFYLCASSISASSYNEQFFGPGTRLTVL.

The gene calls are TRBV4-3 and TRBJ2-6; D gene unclear. The CDR3 has 18 amino acids. V was pared by 0 bases and J by 0 bases, with 12 bases between. CDR1 LGHNA and CDR2 YSLEER come from the germline V gene. The CDR3 DNA is TGCGCCAGCAGCCAAGAGGGCAGGAAAAACTCTGGGGCCAACGTCCTGACTTTC. This encodes CASSQEGRKNSGANVLTF.

The V gene is TRBV7-3, the J gene TRBJ2-3; a possible D gene is TRBD1 (6 bases). The V and J ends lost 4 bases and 4 bases respectively, with 9 bases between them. Germline CDR1 reads SGHTA; CDR2 reads FQGTGA. There are 13 residues in the CDR3. CDR3 protein: CASSSQGPDTQYF. The CDR3 nucleotides read TGTGCCAGCAGCTCACAGGGTCCAGATACGCAGTATTTT.

With respect to this clone: The identical CDR3 is also encoded by other nucleotide sequences in the sample. The chain carries TRBV24-1 and TRBJ2-7; TRBD1 matches at 9 bases. Looked up from germline, CDR1 is KGHDR and CDR2 is SFDVKD. The V gene end was trimmed by 2 bases and the J gene end by 4 bases; junction bases not matched to a gene: 5. This CDR3 comprises 15 residues. The CDR3 region is CATSDSGQGIYEQYF. The CDR3 DNA follows: TGTGCCACCAGTGATTCGGGACAGGGCATATACGAGCAGTACTTC.

The chain combines TRBV19 with TRBJ2-6; weak D call: TRBD2 (6 bases). Germline values: CDR1 LNHDA, CDR2 SQIVND (reference sequence). The CDR3 is 17 amino acids. V gave up 5 bases and J gave up 1 base, with 15 bases separating them. DNA of the CDR3: TGTGCCAGTAGTCGGGGACTCCTAAGGTCTGGGGCCAACGTCCTGACTTTC. It specifies CASSRGLLRSGANVLTF.

The J gene is TRBJ1-5, the V gene TRBV2; no definite D call. The germline V and J ends were trimmed by 7 bases and 4 bases, with 8 bases remaining between them. The germline V gene has CDR1 SNHLY and CDR2 FYNNEI. The CDR3 covers 12 residues. CDR3 sequence (DNA): TGTGCCAGCACGGAGGGAAATCAGCCCCAGCATTTT. This sequence encodes CASTEGNQPQHF.

This clone showed up just a few times. This chain joins TRBV19 and TRBJ2-3; 9 nucleotides agree with TRBD1. Germline V CDR1 and CDR2: LNHDA, SQIVND (reference sequence). With 5 bases clipped from V and 1 base from J, the junction kept 4 bases outside the gene matches. There are 15 residues in the CDR3. CDR3 residues: CASSPWTGGTDTQYF. In nucleotides, the CDR3 is TGTGCCAGTAGTCCTTGGACAGGGGGCACAGATACGCAGTATTTT.

V usage is TRBV5-1 and J usage is TRBJ2-7; a weak D match, TRBD2 (5 bases). V lost 7 bases, J lost 3 bases, and 17 bases lay in between. The germline V gene has CDR1 SGHRS and CDR2 YFSETQ. The CDR3 runs to 14 residues. CDR3 loop: CASGESGSYYEQYF. The CDR3 region has the DNA TGCGCCAGCGGTGAAAGCGGATCCTACTACGAGCAGTACTTC.

V usage is TRBV7-9 and J usage is TRBJ1-4, with D perhaps matching TRBD1 (6 bases). The V end lost 4 bases, the J end lost 5 bases, and 11 bases lay between the germline ends. Germline V gene data show CDR1 as SEHNR and CDR2 as FQNEAQ (reference sequence). CDR3 length equals 14 residues. The CDR3 spells CASSWGQTNEKLFF. CDR3 coding DNA: TGTGCCAGCAGCTGGGGGCAGACCAATGAAAAACTGTTTTTT.

The rearrangement links TRBV4-2 to TRBJ1-5, with TRBD1 identical over 10 bases. Germline CDR1 reads LGHNA; CDR2 reads YNFKEQ. The CDR3 length is 20 residues. V lost 1 base to trimming and J lost 0 bases; unmatched junction nucleotides: 12. CDR3 amino acids: CASSQVPGQGIWDSNQPQHF. Here the CDR3 DNA reads TGTGCCAGCAGCCAAGTACCGGGACAGGGGATTTGGGATAGCAATCAGCCCCAGCATTTT.

This clone was recorded only once. The chain recombines TRBV7-3 with TRBJ2-3, with D possibly matching TRBD2 (5 bases). The CDR3 has 15 amino acids. Trimming shortened V by 4 bases and J by 2 bases, and 13 bases separated the two germline ends. The V gene's germline CDR1 is SGHTA and CDR2 FQGTGA. CDR3 amino acids: CASSSRGGPTDTQYF. CDR3 bases: TGTGCCAGCAGCTCCCGAGGCGGGCCCACAGATACGCAGTATTTT.

This clone was recorded once. The rearrangement links TRBV5-5 to TRBJ2-6, with D uncertain. The CDR3 is made up of 17 amino acids. Trimming removed 0 bases at V and 0 bases at J, with 10 bases between. Germline V gene data show CDR1 as SGHKS and CDR2 as YYEKEE (reference sequence). CDR3 in amino acids: CASSLAAVNSGANVLTF. The CDR3 nucleotides read TGTGCCAGCAGCTTGGCCGCAGTGAACTCTGGGGCCAACGTCCTGACTTTC.

V gene TRBV7-9 combines with J gene TRBJ1-1; perhaps TRBD1 as D (6 bases). Trimming removed 1 base at V and 4 bases at J, with 7 bases between. This CDR3 has 13 residues. CDR1 and CDR2 from the germline V gene are SEHNR and FQNEAQ (reference sequence). CDR3 sequence: CASSLDRATEAFF. DNA of the CDR3: TGTGCCAGCAGCTTAGACAGGGCCACTGAAGCTTTCTTT. The full variable domain, with the rest looked up from reference TRBV7-9 and TRBJ1-1, is DTGVSQNPRHKITKRGQNVTFRCDPISEHNRLYWYRQTLGQGPEFLTYFQNEAQLEKSRLLSDRFSAERPKGSFSTLEIQRTEQGDSAMYLCASSLDRATEAFFGQGTRLTVV.

The chain uses TRBV5-4 and TRBJ2-6; 7 bases agree with TRBD1. After removal of 10 bases from V and 2 bases from J, the junction contained 6 bases not matched to a gene. The CDR3 covers 14 residues. CDR1 is SGHNT and CDR2 is YYREEE in the germline V gene (reference sequence). In DNA, the CDR3 is TGTGCCGTCGCAAGGGGGCCTGGGGCCAACGTCCTGACTTTC. Residues: CAVARGPGANVLTF.